This T cell receptor beta chain was identified in a study of identical twins. Study-wide points: Excess low generation probability was seen in twin-shared out-of-frame alpha sequences. Twins showed weaker excess sharing in their beta out-of-frame sequences. Insertions were fewer in abundant cord blood beta clonotypes, whereas memory repertoires showed none of this pattern.

This clonotype was recorded a few times. The antigen is undetermined. Template switching added a universal primer binding site, and final cDNA carried unique molecular identifiers. TCRdb reprocessed the 5' RACE reads via MiXCR and lists one record per CDR3 protein. The table lists about 890,000 distinct CDR3 sequences, around an eighth of them singletons. The CDR3 runs to 15 residues. Germline V gives CDR1 SGHVS, CDR2 FQNEAQ. Trimming took 4 bases from V and 0 from J, leaving 12 bases between them. These records were also assigned to another study, of yellow fever vaccine responses in identical twins.

The gene calls are TRBV7-8 and TRBJ2-5; D is unclear. Sequencing input: PBMCs. This receptor was identified in a woman in her late teens or twenties in good health. CDR3 protein: CASSSDNEYQETQYF. The DNA for the CDR3 is TGTGCCAGCAGCTCCGACAACGAGTACCAAGAGACCCAGTACTTC. The full variable domain, completed using reference TRBV7-8 and TRBJ2-5, is GAGVSQSPRYKVAKRGQDVALRCDPISGHVSLFWYQQALGQGPEFLTYFQNEAQLDKSGLPSDRFFAERPEGSVSTLKIQRTQQEDSAVYLCASSSDNEYQETQYFGPGTRLLVL.